Shown below are 29 T cell receptor beta chains from a single sample sequenced in a study of blood T cell repertoires in COVID-19. The table came from immunoSEQ multiplex PCR; TCRdb's copy has only in-frame clones and leaves some out. The table shows 88,000 or so clones, with more than 75% occurring only once. Sequencing was carried out using peripheral blood. These receptors originate from a human donor in a cohort sampled during active COVID-19.

This clone has more than one count but fewer than ten. Mismatch with germline at one junction end may stem from a read error. The chain carries TRBV7-9 and TRBJ2-1; D is unresolved. Germline assignment: CDR1 SEHNR and CDR2 FQNEAQ (reference sequence). The CDR3 loop spans 11 amino acids. The CDR3 DNA is TGTGCCAGCAGTTTAGAAAGAGGTTGGTTCTTC. Translating it yields CASSLERGWFF.

The genes are TRBV7-8 and TRBJ2-7, with 16 bases matching TRBD2. The V and J ends lost 3 bases and 6 bases, in that order; junction bases with no gene match: 11. The CDR3 extends over 18 amino acids. Germline V gene sequence: CDR1 SGHVS, CDR2 FQNEAQ. CDR3 nucleotides: TGTGCCAGCAGCTTGGGACTAGCGGGAGGGCCTTACCACATCGAGCAGTACTTC. Residues: CASSLGLAGGPYHIEQYF.

This chain uses TRBV5-1 with TRBJ1-6, with TRBD1 identical over 8 bases. The J segment lost 1 base and the V segment lost 5 bases, leaving 8 bases of the junction unmatched. Looked up from germline, CDR1 is SGHRS and CDR2 is YFSETQ. There are 17 residues in the CDR3. The CDR3 DNA reads TGCGCCAGCAGTATCGAATACAGGGGGTCCTATAATTCACCCCTCCACTTT. As protein: CASSIEYRGSYNSPLHF.

The rearrangement links TRBV4-3 to TRBJ1-1, with 7 bases aligning to TRBD1. Losses at the gene ends were 3 bases for V and 8 bases for J; bases not matched to a gene: 9. The CDR3 is made up of 14 amino acids. Germline V CDR1 and CDR2: LGHNA, YSLEER. This CDR3 reads CASSQAGTAKEAFF. The CDR3 bases are TGCGCCAGCAGCCAGGCCGGGACAGCAAAAGAAGCTTTCTTT.

This clone was seen only a few times. The rearrangement links TRBV2 to TRBJ1-3; 9 bases are a match to TRBD1. Germline trimming cut 7 bases from V and 2 bases from J; bases unmatched to any gene: 6. Germline V gene sequence: CDR1 SNHLY, CDR2 FYNNEI. The CDR3 has 15 residues. CDR3 amino acids: CASTTGQGAGNTIYF. The CDR3 DNA follows: TGTGCCAGCACTACGGGACAGGGAGCTGGAAACACCATATATTTT. The variable domain in full, with the rest retrieved from reference TRBV2 and TRBJ1-3, is EPEVTQTPSHQVTQMGQEVILRCVPISNHLYFYWYRQILGQKVEFLVSFYNNEISEKSEIFDDQFSVERPDGSNFTLKIRSTKLEDSAMYFCASTTGQGAGNTIYFGEGSWLTVV.

This chain uses TRBV12-3 or TRBV12-4 with TRBJ1-1; the D is unclear. The V end was cut by 4 bases, the J end by 3 bases, with 6 bases between. The CDR3 is 12 amino acids. The CDR3 region has the DNA TGTGCCAGCAGTTATAGCGACACTGAAGCTTTCTTT. Translating gives CASSYSDTEAFF.

This chain links TRBV5-1 with TRBJ1-2; D may be TRBD1 (6 bases). The CDR3 has 16 residues. Germline CDR1 SGHRS, CDR2 YFSETQ. V gave up 4 bases and J gave up 0 bases, with 16 bases separating them. The CDR3, as DNA: TGCGCCAGCAGCATAACCTCCAGGACAGCTAACTATGGCTACACCTTC. Encoded protein: CASSITSRTANYGYTF.

V and J are TRBV7-9 and TRBJ2-5, with 12 nucleotides matching TRBD2. There are 16 residues in the CDR3. With V trimmed by 5 bases and J by 2 bases, 6 bases remained unmatched. CDR1 and CDR2 from the germline V gene are SEHNR and FQNEAQ (reference sequence). The CDR3 spells CASSRTSGEAQETQYF. In DNA, the CDR3 is TGTGCCAGCAGCCGGACTAGCGGGGAAGCACAAGAGACCCAGTACTTC.

Only a few counts were recorded for this clone. The chain employs TRBV5-4 and TRBJ2-7; TRBD2 matches at 9 bases. V trimming: 4 bases; J trimming: 0 bases; junction bases outside the gene matches: 5. The CDR3 totals 15 residues. CDR1 SGHNT and CDR2 YYREEE come from the germline V gene (reference sequence). CDR3 region: CASSPWTSASYEQYF. The CDR3 DNA sequence: TGTGCCAGCAGCCCCTGGACTAGCGCCTCCTACGAGCAGTACTTC.

The V and J genes are TRBV25-1 and TRBJ1-2; 11 bases are shared with TRBD1. Germline V CDR1 and CDR2: MGHDK, SYGVNS. V lost 4 bases to trimming and J lost 5 bases; unmatched junction nucleotides: 9. This CDR3 spans 16 amino acids. Here the CDR3 DNA reads TGTGCCAGCAGTGCACCGGGACAGGGGGTAGGTTATGGCTACACCTTC. This gives the protein CASSAPGQGVGYGYTF.

The chain combines TRBV5-1 with TRBJ2-2; 11 nucleotides align to TRBD1. Germline V gene data show CDR1 as SGHRS and CDR2 as YFSETQ. Losses at the gene ends were 4 bases for V and 10 bases for J; bases not matched to a gene: 12. This CDR3 is 16 amino acids long. The CDR3 loop is CASSTGQGATIEELFF. As DNA, the CDR3 is TGCGCCAGCAGCACAGGACAGGGGGCGACTATAGAGGAGCTGTTTTTT.

The count of this clone is one. The chain has TRBV5-1 and TRBJ2-1; D may be TRBD1 (5 bases). The V end lost 0 bases, the J end lost 4 bases, and 11 bases lay between the germline ends. The CDR3 is made up of 15 amino acids. Germline V gene sequence: CDR1 SGHRS, CDR2 YFSETQ. The CDR3 loop is CASSLVGTGYNEQFF. The DNA of the CDR3 is TGCGCCAGCAGCTTGGTCGGAACAGGATACAATGAGCAGTTCTTC. Drawing the rest from reference TRBV5-1 and TRBJ2-1, the complete variable domain is KAGVTQTPRYLIKTRGQQVTLSCSPISGHRSVSWYQQTPGQGLQFLFEYFSETQRNKGNFPGRFSGRQFSNSRSEMNVSTLELGDSALYLCASSLVGTGYNEQFFGPGTRLTVL.

The V call is TRBV24-1, the J call TRBJ1-2; 8 positions agree with TRBD1. The ends lost 2 bases at V and 5 bases at J; junction bases unmatched: 6. Germline CDR1 reads KGHDR; CDR2 reads SFDVKD. The CDR3 consists of 15 residues. CDR3 nucleotide sequence: TGTGCCACCAGTGATTCGACAGGGGCTGGGTATGGCTACACCTTC. This encodes CATSDSTGAGYGYTF.

The chain is built from TRBV3-1 (or the pseudogene TRBV3-2) and TRBJ1-1, with D maybe TRBD1 (5 bases). V shed 2 bases and J shed 12 bases, with 13 bases lying between them. CDR1 and CDR2 (germline): LGHDT, YNNKEL (reference sequence). This CDR3 has 12 residues. CDR3 nucleotide sequence: TGTGCCAGCAGCCAAATTGGGGGGAGACCTTTCTTT. Encoded protein: CASSQIGGRPFF.

The chain combines TRBV24-1 with TRBJ2-3, with 7 bases aligning to TRBD2. Per the germline V gene, CDR1 is KGHDR and CDR2 is SFDVKD. Trimming cost V 5 bases and J 1 base; bases outside gene matches: 8. CDR3 length: 16 residues. The CDR3 loop reads CATSVVAGEGTDTQYF. CDR3 bases: TGTGCCACCAGTGTCGTGGCGGGAGAGGGCACAGATACGCAGTATTTT.

This clone appeared a few times. This sequence joins TRBV24-1 and TRBJ2-3; unclear D gene. CDR3 length: 14 residues. CDR1 and CDR2 from the germline V gene are KGHDR and SFDVKD. Trimming removed 1 base from V and 3 bases from J, with 7 bases in between. CDR3 residues: CATSDFGMTDTQYF. The CDR3 DNA is TGTGCCACCAGTGATTTTGGCATGACAGATACGCAGTATTTT.

The rearrangement links TRBV24-1 to TRBJ2-7, with 7 positions matching TRBD2. J gave up 6 bases and V 5 bases, and 6 bases lay outside the gene matches. Germline CDR1 and CDR2: KGHDR and SFDVKD. The CDR3 loop spans 13 amino acids. The CDR3 spells CATSGGGTSEQYF. CDR3 DNA sequence: TGTGCCACCAGTGGCGGGGGAACGAGCGAGCAGTACTTC.

Details on this clone: The same CDR3 arises from other DNA sequences in this sample as well. This chain uses TRBV7-8 with TRBJ2-7; 8 bases fit TRBD2. The J segment lost 4 bases and the V segment lost 1 base, leaving 6 bases of the junction unmatched. This CDR3 contains 15 residues. CDR1 is SGHVS and CDR2 is FQNEAQ in the germline V gene. The CDR3 here is CASSLVAGGPYEQYF. The DNA of the CDR3 is TGTGCCAGCAGCTTAGTCGCGGGGGGACCTTACGAGCAGTACTTC.

This chain connects TRBV3-1 (or the pseudogene TRBV3-2) to TRBJ2-7; D is perhaps TRBD1 (6 bases). Trimming shortened V by 3 bases and J by 7 bases, and 13 bases separated the two germline ends. The CDR3 totals 13 residues. Looked up from germline, CDR1 is LGHDT and CDR2 is YNNKEL (reference sequence). CDR3 sequence (DNA): TGTGCCAGCAGCCAGGGCAGGGGTTTAGAGCAGTACTTC. This translates into CASSQGRGLEQYF.

This clone was observed a single time. J is TRBJ2-5 and V is TRBV14; 14 positions agree with TRBD2. Germline V gene data show CDR1 as SGHDN and CDR2 as FVKESK. CDR3 length equals 17 residues. V shed 0 bases and J 10 bases; nucleotides not matched to a gene: 10. The CDR3 region has the DNA TGTGCCAGCAGCCAAGACCCCGGACTAGCGGGAGGCACGAACCAGTACTTC. Its protein is CASSQDPGLAGGTNQYF.

Regarding this clone: The same CDR3 can be traced to other DNA sequences in this sample. CDR3 sequence reads: CASSVGQATSYEQYF. The CDR3 DNA is TGTGCCAGCAGCGTCGGACAGGCAACTTCCTACGAGCAGTACTTC. V and J are TRBV9 and TRBJ2-7; 7 nucleotides agree with TRBD1. CDR3 size: 15 residues. Trimming took 2 bases from V and 1 from J; bases not matched to a gene: 6. CDR1 is SGDLS and CDR2 is YYNGEE in the germline V gene.

This chain uses TRBV4-3 with TRBJ1-2; D perhaps matches TRBD1 (5 bases). The ends were cut back, 1 base at V and 5 bases at J, with 14 bases in the middle. The length of the CDR3 is 15 residues. The germline CDR1 and CDR2 sequences are LGHNA and YSLEER. The CDR3 spells CASSQGNMGGYGYTF. DNA of the CDR3: TGCGCCAGCAGCCAAGGGAACATGGGGGGTTATGGCTACACCTTC.

V is TRBV3-1 (or the pseudogene TRBV3-2) and J is TRBJ1-1, with TRBD1 as a possible D gene (6 bases). CDR1 is LGHDT and CDR2 is YNNKEL in the germline V gene (reference sequence). V dropped 4 bases and J dropped 0 bases, with 12 bases sitting between them. CDR3 length: 15 amino acids. The CDR3 DNA sequence: TGTGCCAGCAGCCGGACAGAGACCATGAACACTGAAGCTTTCTTT. Translating it yields CASSRTETMNTEAFF.

V usage is TRBV5-4 and J usage is TRBJ2-3, with D possibly matching TRBD2 (5 bases). CDR1 and CDR2 (germline): SGHNT, YYREEE (reference sequence). The V end was cut by 0 bases, the J end by 2 bases, with 7 bases between. The CDR3 is 14 amino acids. This CDR3 is CASSLAGNTDTQYF. Here the CDR3 DNA reads TGTGCCAGCAGCTTGGCGGGAAACACAGATACGCAGTATTTT. Drawing the rest from reference TRBV5-4 and TRBJ2-3, the complete variable domain is ETGVTQSPTHLIKTRGQQVTLRCSSQSGHNTVSWYQQALGQGPQFIFQYYREEENGRGNFPPRFSGLQFPNYSSELNVNALELDDSALYLCASSLAGNTDTQYFGPGTRLTVL.

This rearrangement joins TRBV2 to TRBJ1-1; no reliable D call. This CDR3 spans 13 amino acids. V dropped 6 bases and J dropped 1 base, with 9 bases sitting between them. CDR1 and CDR2 (germline): SNHLY, FYNNEI. CDR3 in amino acids: CASSPGWNTEAFF. The CDR3 coding sequence is TGTGCCAGCAGCCCCGGTTGGAACACTGAAGCTTTCTTT.

The gene calls are TRBV5-4 and TRBJ2-1; 7 bases fit TRBD2. Trimming removed 4 bases from V and 7 bases from J; junction bases left unmatched: 11. CDR3 length equals 15 residues. Germline loops: CDR1 SGHNT, CDR2 YYREEE (reference sequence). DNA of the CDR3: TGTGCCAGCAGCCCCTCGCGCCGGACTAGAAATGAGCAGTTCTTC. This gives the protein CASSPSRRTRNEQFF.

With respect to this clone: The same CDR3 arises from other DNA sequences in this sample as well. The rearrangement uses TRBV3-1 (or the pseudogene TRBV3-2) and TRBJ2-7; 7 nucleotides line up with TRBD2. The CDR3 consists of 14 residues. The V and J ends lost 0 bases and 3 bases, in that order; junction bases with no gene match: 2. The germline gives CDR1 LGHDT, CDR2 YNNKEL (reference sequence). The CDR3 region is CASSQDASGYEQYF. Written as DNA, the CDR3 is TGTGCCAGCAGCCAAGACGCTAGCGGCTACGAGCAGTACTTC.

The chain couples TRBV7-2 to TRBJ2-1, with TRBD2 as a possible D gene (6 bases). The CDR3 is 15 residues long. Germline V gene lookup returns CDR1 SGHTA and CDR2 FQGNSA. The germline V and J ends were trimmed by 2 bases and 2 bases, with 10 bases remaining between them. The CDR3 protein is CASSLKAGTYNEQFF. The CDR3 DNA reads as TGTGCCAGCAGCTTAAAAGCGGGCACCTACAATGAGCAGTTCTTC.

The chain joins TRBV6-2 or TRBV6-3 to TRBJ2-3; the match to TRBD2 covers 7 bases. The CDR3 has 21 residues. The germline CDR1 and CDR2 sequences are MNHEY and SVGEGT. V gave up 0 bases and J gave up 4 bases; unmatched junction bases: 22. CDR3 residues: CASSYSSADPSRGGLSDTQYF. CDR3 DNA: TGTGCCAGCAGTTACTCGAGTGCGGACCCGTCGAGGGGAGGGCTATCAGATACGCAGTATTTT.